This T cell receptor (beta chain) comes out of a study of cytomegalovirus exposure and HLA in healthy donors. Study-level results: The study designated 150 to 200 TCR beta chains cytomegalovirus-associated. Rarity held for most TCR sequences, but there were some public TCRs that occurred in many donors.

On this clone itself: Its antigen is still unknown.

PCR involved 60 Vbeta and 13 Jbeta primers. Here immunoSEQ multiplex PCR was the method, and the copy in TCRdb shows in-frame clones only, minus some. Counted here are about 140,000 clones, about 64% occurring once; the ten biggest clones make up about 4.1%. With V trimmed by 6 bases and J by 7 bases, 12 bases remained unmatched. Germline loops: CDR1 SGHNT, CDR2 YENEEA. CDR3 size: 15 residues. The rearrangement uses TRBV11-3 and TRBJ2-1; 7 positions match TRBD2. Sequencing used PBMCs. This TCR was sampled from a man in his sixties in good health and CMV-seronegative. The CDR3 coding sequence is TGTGCCAGCAGTCAACGAGGGAGGGCCGGGAATGAGCAGTTCTTC. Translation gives CASSQRGRAGNEQFF.